Listed below are T cell receptor beta chains from one sample, sequenced in a study of human versus mouse CDR3 diversity and MHC coevolution. TCRdb's copy holds only in-frame clones and misses some; the assay was immunoSEQ multiplex PCR. The sample consists of about 81,000 clones, just over 90% of them appearing once. Sequenced input: naive CD4+ T cells from blood. The receptors derive from a person between 25 and 70 years old in good health. The CDR3 runs from the conserved cysteine through the conserved F or W.

>TRBV19|TRBJ2-7|16
CASSIGTAASSYEQYF
>TRBV18|TRBJ2-2|14
CASSPPPGTGELFF
>TRBV10-3|TRBJ2-7|14
CAVGTSGVTYEQYF
>TRBV6-5|TRBJ1-2|15
CASSPHWGSGYGYTF
>TRBV5-1|TRBJ1-3|15
CASSSGDRVPNTIYF
>TRBV27|TRBJ1-2|16
CASSLSQGLINYGYTF
>TRBV7-8|TRBJ2-5|14
CASRPRTNAKTQYF
>TRBV7-7|TRBJ2-1|13
CASSLGDSNEQFF
>TRBV7-9|TRBJ2-1|15
CASSKIAGAYNEQFF
>TRBV19|TRBJ1-3|11
CASISLGDTHF
>TRBV5-4|TRBJ2-1|16
CASSSLGRGSYNEQFF
>TRBV6-5|TRBJ2-1|15
CASSYSGSSYNEQFF
>TRBV6-6|TRBJ2-7|14
CASRRPDSSYEQYF
>TRBV5-4|TRBJ1-3|14
CASSLAGVGNTIYF
>TRBV5-1|TRBJ2-5|15
CASSLAGGRYETQYF
>TRBV14|TRBJ2-2|14
CASSQRGTNGELFF
>TRBV5-1|TRBJ2-4|16
CASSPGQGVAKNIQYF
>TRBV6-5|TRBJ1-2|13
CAISDDRNYGYTF